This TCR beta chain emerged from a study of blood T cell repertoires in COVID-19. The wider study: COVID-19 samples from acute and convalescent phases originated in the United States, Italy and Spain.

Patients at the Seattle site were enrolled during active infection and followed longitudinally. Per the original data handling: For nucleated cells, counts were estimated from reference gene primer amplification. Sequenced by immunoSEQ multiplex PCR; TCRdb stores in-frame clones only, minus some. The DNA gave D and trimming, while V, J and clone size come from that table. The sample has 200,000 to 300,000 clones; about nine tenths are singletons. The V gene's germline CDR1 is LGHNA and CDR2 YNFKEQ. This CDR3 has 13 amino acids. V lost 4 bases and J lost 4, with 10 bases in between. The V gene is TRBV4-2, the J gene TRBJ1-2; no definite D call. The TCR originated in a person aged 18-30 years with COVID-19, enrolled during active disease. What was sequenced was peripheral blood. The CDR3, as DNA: TGTGCCAGCAGCCTCCTAGTCTCCTATGGCTACACCTTC. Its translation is CASSLLVSYGYTF.